These 20 T cell receptor beta chains were all obtained from the same sample, sequenced in a study of blood T cell repertoires in COVID-19. Assay: immunoSEQ multiplex PCR; the TCRdb copy retains only in-frame clones and omits some. This table holds roughly 300,000 clones, around 87% found once. The sequenced sample consisted of peripheral blood. The source is a woman aged 45-65 years who had recovered from COVID-19.

V gene TRBV6-5 combines with J gene TRBJ1-1, with TRBD1 matching 10 bases. CDR3 length: 14 residues. The V segment lost 2 bases and the J segment 10 bases; nucleotides outside the gene matches: 7. Germline V gene lookup returns CDR1 MNHEY and CDR2 SVGAGI. CDR3 in amino acids: CASSYGQGGILAFF. CDR3 sequence (DNA): TGTGCCAGCAGTTACGGACAGGGGGGAATATTAGCTTTCTTT.

The rearrangement uses TRBV10-3 and TRBJ1-2; a weak D match, TRBD1 (5 bases). Germline V gene lookup returns CDR1 ENHRY and CDR2 SYGVKD. V gave up 5 bases and J gave up 5 bases, with 21 bases separating them. The CDR3 runs 16 residues. CDR3: CAISPGLLTSYYGYTF. The CDR3 nucleotides read TGTGCCATCAGTCCGGGACTCCTAACCTCCTATTATGGCTACACCTTC.

This chain uses TRBV7-9 with TRBJ1-5; D might be TRBD1 (6 bases). V was cut by 0 bases and J by 0 bases, with 9 bases left in between. Germline CDR1 is SEHNR and CDR2 is FQNEAQ (reference sequence). The CDR3 loop spans 16 amino acids. CDR3 nucleotide sequence: TGTGCCAGCAGCTTAGCACAGGGCTATAGCAATCAGCCCCAGCATTTT. It codes for CASSLAQGYSNQPQHF.

This chain joins TRBV6-5 and TRBJ1-2; possibly TRBD1 for D (5 bases). V was pared by 5 bases and J by 7 bases, with 11 bases between. Germline V gene lookup returns CDR1 MNHEY and CDR2 SVGAGI. This CDR3 spans 12 amino acids. CDR3 amino acids: CASSTQTAGYTF. CDR3 nucleotides: TGTGCCAGCAGTACCCAGACAGCTGGCTACACCTTC.

The chain carries TRBV15 and TRBJ1-1, with 9 nucleotides matching TRBD1. The CDR3 spans 14 residues. V shed 6 bases and J 3 bases; nucleotides not matched to a gene: 5. In germline, CDR1 is LNHNV, CDR2 YYDKDF (reference sequence). The CDR3 sequence is CATRTDRGYTEAFF. In DNA form, the CDR3 reads TGTGCCACCAGAACCGACAGGGGGTACACTGAAGCTTTCTTT.

The J gene is TRBJ2-7, the V gene TRBV5-4, with a possible D match to TRBD1 (5 bases). CDR3 length equals 13 residues. The germline V gene encodes CDR1 SGHNT and CDR2 YYREEE (reference sequence). V was clipped by 4 bases and J by 6 bases, with 14 bases between them. This CDR3 is CASSLTGPGEQYF. The CDR3, as DNA: TGTGCCAGCAGCCTAACAGGTCCGGGCGAGCAGTACTTC.

Only a few counts were recorded for this clone. The chain links TRBV20-1 to TRBJ2-3; 11 bases line up with TRBD2. This CDR3 region has 14 residues. The V gene end was trimmed by 3 bases and the J gene end by 5 bases; junction bases not matched to a gene: 4. The germline gives CDR1 DFQATT, CDR2 SNEGSKA (reference sequence). CDR3 in amino acids: CSASASGGIDTQYF. DNA of the CDR3: TGCAGTGCTAGTGCTAGCGGGGGGATAGATACGCAGTATTTT.

This clone occurred a few times. The J gene is TRBJ2-5, the V gene TRBV7-9; 9 bases align to TRBD2. Germline V lookup: CDR1 SEHNR, CDR2 FQNEAQ (reference sequence). V lost 2 bases, J lost 4 bases, and 8 bases stayed unmatched. CDR3 length equals 16 residues. The CDR3 region has the DNA TGTGCCAGCAGCTTACTAGCGGGGCGGGGTATAGAGACCCAGTACTTC. Residues: CASSLLAGRGIETQYF. The full variable domain, its missing parts supplied by reference TRBV7-9 and TRBJ2-5, is DTGVSQNPRHKITKRGQNVTFRCDPISEHNRLYWYRQTLGQGPEFLTYFQNEAQLEKSRLLSDRFSAERPKGSFSTLEIQRTEQGDSAMYLCASSLLAGRGIETQYFGPGTRLLVL.

This chain connects TRBV5-1 to TRBJ1-3, with D perhaps TRBD1 (6 bases). The germline V gene has CDR1 SGHRS and CDR2 YFSETQ. Trimming removed 0 bases at V and 4 bases at J, with 11 bases between. The length of the CDR3 is 15 residues. CDR3 sequence reads: CASSLDREPGNTIYF. CDR3 bases: TGCGCCAGCAGCTTGGACAGGGAGCCGGGAAACACCATATATTTT.

The J gene is TRBJ2-7, the V gene TRBV5-1; D remains unclear. Per germline, CDR1 SGHRS and CDR2 YFSETQ. The CDR3 has 15 amino acids. V was shortened by 0 bases and J by 0 bases, with 10 bases between the two germline ends. The CDR3 DNA follows: TGCGCCAGCAGCTTGGCGCCAGGTAGCTCCTACGAGCAGTACTTC. Amino acid sequence: CASSLAPGSSYEQYF.

The chain couples TRBV7-2 to TRBJ2-1, with TRBD2 identical over 13 bases. Germline CDR1 is SGHTA and CDR2 is FQGNSA. V trimming: 2 bases; J trimming: 5 bases; junction bases outside the gene matches: 3. The CDR3 spans 16 residues. The CDR3: CASSLLGTSGNNEQFF. For the CDR3, the DNA is TGTGCCAGCAGCTTACTCGGGACTAGCGGGAACAATGAGCAGTTCTTC. The variable domain in full, completed from reference TRBV7-2 and TRBJ2-1, reads GAGVSQSPSNKVTEKGKDVELRCDPISGHTALYWYRQSLGQGLEFLIYFQGNSAPDKSGLPSDRFSAERTGGSVSTLTIQRTQQEDSAVYLCASSLLGTSGNNEQFFGPGTRLTVL.

The chain is built from TRBV11-2 and TRBJ1-4; D unresolved. This CDR3 is built from 15 residues. Germline CDR1 is SGHAT and CDR2 is FQNNGV. Trimming left V 5 bases short and J 4 bases short, with 14 bases between. The CDR3 nucleotides are TGTGCCAGCAGCGTAAGTGAGGGAAGTAATGAAAAACTGTTTTTT. Translating it yields CASSVSEGSNEKLFF.

The chain links TRBV7-6 to TRBJ2-1, with a possible D match to TRBD2 (5 bases). Germline CDR1 and CDR2: SGHVS and FNYEAQ. CDR3 length: 15 residues. Trimming stripped 5 bases from V and 7 bases from J, with 18 bases between. The chain's CDR3 is CASSTSGGLFNEQFF. For the CDR3, the DNA is TGTGCCAGCAGCACATCAGGCGGGCTTTTTAATGAGCAGTTCTTC.

V gene TRBV3-1 (or the pseudogene TRBV3-2) combines with J gene TRBJ1-5, with D tentatively TRBD1 (6 bases). Germline CDR1 LGHDT, CDR2 YNNKEL (reference sequence). V was clipped by 3 bases and J by 6 bases, with 15 bases between them. CDR3 length: 15 residues. CDR3 residues: CASSQGPLQGQPQHF. The CDR3 nucleotides read TGTGCCAGCAGCCAGGGTCCGCTACAGGGTCAGCCCCAGCATTTT.

In its sample, this clone was seen once. The V and J genes are TRBV25-1 and TRBJ1-6; 8 nucleotides match TRBD1. CDR3 size: 13 residues. Losses at the gene ends were 6 bases for V and 10 bases for J; bases not matched to a gene: 5. CDR1 and CDR2 from the germline V gene are MGHDK and SYGVNS. The CDR3 reads CASSGTGLSPLHF. CDR3 bases: TGTGCCAGCAGCGGGACAGGTCTATCACCCCTCCACTTT.

The chain employs TRBV10-1 and TRBJ2-3; the match to TRBD2 covers 8 bases. The J segment lost 7 bases and the V segment lost 4 bases, leaving 16 bases of the junction unmatched. The CDR3 is 17 amino acids. Germline lookup yields CDR1 WNHNN and CDR2 SYGVQD (reference sequence). The CDR3 sequence: CASSGGFGGGPSYTQYF. CDR3 bases: TGCGCCAGCAGTGGGGGATTTGGCGGGGGGCCCTCGTATACGCAGTATTTT.

The chain is built from TRBV7-9 and TRBJ2-3, with a tentative D call TRBD1 (5 bases). V was trimmed by 2 bases and J by 7 bases, leaving 10 bases between them. The germline V gene has CDR1 SEHNR and CDR2 FQNEAQ (reference sequence). CDR3 length: 13 residues. CDR3 amino acids: CASSLSQGHTQYF. The CDR3 coding sequence is TGTGCCAGCAGCTTATCGCAGGGCCATACGCAGTATTTT.

The rearrangement links TRBV10-3 to TRBJ2-5, with 8 nucleotides matching TRBD2. This CDR3 region has 15 residues. With V trimmed by 2 bases and J by 5 bases, 7 bases remained unmatched. CDR1 and CDR2 (germline): ENHRY, SYGVKD. The CDR3 reads CAISETSGGEETQYF. DNA for the CDR3: TGTGCCATCAGTGAGACTAGCGGAGGGGAGGAGACCCAGTACTTC.

This clone was counted ten times or more. This chain joins TRBV28 and TRBJ2-1, with D unclear. Germline V gene data show CDR1 as MDHEN and CDR2 as SYDVKM. CDR3 length equals 15 residues. V was shortened by 6 bases and J by 1 base, with 13 bases between the two germline ends. The CDR3 here is CASRETQNSYNEQFF. CDR3 DNA: TGTGCCAGCAGAGAAACCCAGAATTCCTACAATGAGCAGTTCTTC. Combining the CDR3 with reference TRBV28 and TRBJ2-1 gives the whole variable domain DVKVTQSSRYLVKRTGEKVFLECVQDMDHENMFWYRQDPGLGLRLIYFSYDVKMKEKGDIPEGYSVSREKKERFSLILESASTNQTSMYLCASRETQNSYNEQFFGPGTRLTVL.

This chain uses TRBV19 with TRBJ2-3; no definite D call. Germline-derived CDR1 and CDR2 are LNHDA and SQIVND (reference sequence). V was pared by 3 bases and J by 2 bases, with 15 bases between. CDR3 length: 16 residues. CDR3 DNA: TGTGCCAGTAGTATTCCTGCCTCCGACATCACAGATACGCAGTATTTT. This codes for CASSIPASDITDTQYF.